What follows is one T cell receptor (beta chain) and its context. The target antigen is unknown. TCRdb's copy holds only in-frame clones and misses some; the assay was immunoSEQ multiplex PCR. Of tens of thousands of clones detected, about 70% appear once; the ten largest clones hold roughly 22%. The sample belongs to a study of vaccination effects on CD4 cells after COVID-19. Study-wide findings and caveats: Few convalescent patients were included, and no early post-infection timepoints were sampled.

Using viral peptide pools, the ViraFEST assay grew out antigen-specific CD4+ T cells prior to sequencing. CD4+ T cells were isolated after around ten days of culture. All vaccine recipients tested negative for nucleocapsid antibodies and had never contracted SARS-CoV-2 infection. Cultures got half-medium changes with IL-2 on days 3 and 7. With 6 bases removed from V and 0 bases from J, the gap between germline ends came to 10 bases. Germline loops: CDR1 SGHRS, CDR2 YFSETQ. The length of the CDR3 is 15 residues. Specimen: CD4+ T cells from PBMCs cultured with HCoV-NL63 spike peptides, collected before COVID-19 vaccination. The TCR originated in a human donor who received a COVID-19 vaccine. The genes are TRBV5-1 and TRBJ2-6; the D is unclear. Written as DNA, the CDR3 is TGCGCCAGCACCAAGGACGGCTCTGGGGCCAACGTCCTGACTTTC. Protein: CASTKDGSGANVLTF. Combining the CDR3 with reference TRBV5-1 and TRBJ2-6 gives the whole variable domain KAGVTQTPRYLIKTRGQQVTLSCSPISGHRSVSWYQQTPGQGLQFLFEYFSETQRNKGNFPGRFSGRQFSNSRSEMNVSTLELGDSALYLCASTKDGSGANVLTFGAGSRLTVL.